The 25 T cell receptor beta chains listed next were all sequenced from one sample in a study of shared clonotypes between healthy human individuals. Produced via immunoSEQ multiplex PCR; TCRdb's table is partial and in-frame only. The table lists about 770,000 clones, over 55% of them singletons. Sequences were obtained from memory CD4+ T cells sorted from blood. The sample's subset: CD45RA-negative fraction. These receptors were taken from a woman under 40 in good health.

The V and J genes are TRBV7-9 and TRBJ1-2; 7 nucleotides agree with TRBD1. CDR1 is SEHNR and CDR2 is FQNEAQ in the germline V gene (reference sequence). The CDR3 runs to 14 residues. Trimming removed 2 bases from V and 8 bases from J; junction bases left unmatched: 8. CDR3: CASSLNDRVGGYTF. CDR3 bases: TGTGCCAGCAGCTTAAACGACAGGGTAGGCGGCTACACCTTC.

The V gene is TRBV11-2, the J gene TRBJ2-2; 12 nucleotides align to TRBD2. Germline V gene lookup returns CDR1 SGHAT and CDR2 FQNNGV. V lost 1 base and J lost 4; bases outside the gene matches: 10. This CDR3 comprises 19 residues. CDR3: CASSLGSLAGGPRTGELFF. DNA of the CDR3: TGTGCCAGCAGCTTAGGGTCGCTAGCGGGAGGGCCGCGCACCGGGGAGCTGTTTTTT.

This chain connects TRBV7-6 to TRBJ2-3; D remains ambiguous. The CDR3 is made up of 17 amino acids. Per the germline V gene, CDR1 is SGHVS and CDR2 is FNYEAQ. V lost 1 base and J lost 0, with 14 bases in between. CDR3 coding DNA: TGTGCCAGCAGCTTAGGCCCCGGCGGATATAGCACAGATACGCAGTATTTT. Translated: CASSLGPGGYSTDTQYF.

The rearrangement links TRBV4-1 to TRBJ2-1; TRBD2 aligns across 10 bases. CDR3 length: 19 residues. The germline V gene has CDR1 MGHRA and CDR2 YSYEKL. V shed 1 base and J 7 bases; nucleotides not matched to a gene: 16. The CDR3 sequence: CASSQVSLAGVGFKNEQFF. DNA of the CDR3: TGCGCCAGCAGCCAAGTATCTCTAGCGGGAGTCGGGTTTAAGAATGAGCAGTTCTTC.

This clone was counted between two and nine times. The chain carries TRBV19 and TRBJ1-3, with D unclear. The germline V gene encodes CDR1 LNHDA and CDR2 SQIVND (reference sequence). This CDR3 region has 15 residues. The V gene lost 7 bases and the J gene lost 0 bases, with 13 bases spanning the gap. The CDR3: CASNEDYHSGNTIYF. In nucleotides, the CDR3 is TGTGCCAGTAACGAAGACTACCACTCTGGAAACACCATATATTTT.

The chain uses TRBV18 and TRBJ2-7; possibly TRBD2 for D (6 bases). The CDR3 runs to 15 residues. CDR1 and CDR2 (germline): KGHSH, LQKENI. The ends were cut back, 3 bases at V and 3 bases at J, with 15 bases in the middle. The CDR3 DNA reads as TGTGCCAGCTCACCCCTTGACGGGACTCTCTACGAGCAGTACTTC. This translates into CASSPLDGTLYEQYF. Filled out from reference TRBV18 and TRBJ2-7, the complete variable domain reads NAGVMQNPRHLVRRRGQEARLRCSPMKGHSHVYWYRQLPEEGLKFMVYLQKENIIDESGMPKERFSAEFPKEGPSILRIQQVVRGDSAAYFCASSPLDGTLYEQYFGPGTRLTVT.

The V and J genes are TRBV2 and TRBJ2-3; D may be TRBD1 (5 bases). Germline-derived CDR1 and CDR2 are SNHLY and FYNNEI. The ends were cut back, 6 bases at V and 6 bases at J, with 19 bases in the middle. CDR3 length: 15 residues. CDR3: CASRGRGAIGDTQYF. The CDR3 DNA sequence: TGTGCCAGCAGGGGAAGGGGCGCGATCGGTGATACGCAGTATTTT.

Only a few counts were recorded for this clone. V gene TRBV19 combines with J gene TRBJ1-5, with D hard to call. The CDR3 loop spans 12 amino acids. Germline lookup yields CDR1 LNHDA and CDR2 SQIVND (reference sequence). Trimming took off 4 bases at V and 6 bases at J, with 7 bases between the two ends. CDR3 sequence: CASSRVSQPQHF. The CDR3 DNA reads TGTGCCAGTAGTAGGGTTTCTCAGCCCCAGCATTTT.

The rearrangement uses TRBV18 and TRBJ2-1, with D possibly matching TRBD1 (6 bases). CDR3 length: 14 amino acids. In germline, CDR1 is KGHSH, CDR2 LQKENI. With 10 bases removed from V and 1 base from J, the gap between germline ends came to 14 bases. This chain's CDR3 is CATERGGSYNEQFF. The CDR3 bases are TGTGCCACCGAGAGAGGGGGATCCTACAATGAGCAGTTCTTC.

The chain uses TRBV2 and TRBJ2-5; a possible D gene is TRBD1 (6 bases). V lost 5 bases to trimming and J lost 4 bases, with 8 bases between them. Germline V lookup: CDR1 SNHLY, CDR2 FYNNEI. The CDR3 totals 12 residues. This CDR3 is CASSRQVETQYF. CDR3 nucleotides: TGTGCCAGCAGTAGACAGGTAGAGACCCAGTACTTC.

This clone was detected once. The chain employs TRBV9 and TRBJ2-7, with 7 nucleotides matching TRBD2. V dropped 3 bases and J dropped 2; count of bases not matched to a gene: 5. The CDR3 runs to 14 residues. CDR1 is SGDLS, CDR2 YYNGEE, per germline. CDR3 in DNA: TGTGCCAGCAGCGGCAGGGACTATGCCTACGAGCAGTACTTC. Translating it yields CASSGRDYAYEQYF.

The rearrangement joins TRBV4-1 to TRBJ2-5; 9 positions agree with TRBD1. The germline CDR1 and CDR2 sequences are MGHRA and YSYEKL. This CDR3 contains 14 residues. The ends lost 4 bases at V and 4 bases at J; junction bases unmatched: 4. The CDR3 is CASSRTGGPETQYF. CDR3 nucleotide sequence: TGCGCCAGCAGCCGAACAGGGGGCCCAGAGACCCAGTACTTC.

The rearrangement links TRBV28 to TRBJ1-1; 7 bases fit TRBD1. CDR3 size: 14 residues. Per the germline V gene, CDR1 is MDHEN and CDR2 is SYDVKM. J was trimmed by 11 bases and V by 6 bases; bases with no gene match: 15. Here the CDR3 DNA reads TGTGCCAGCAGCTCAGGGGGGGGACTTCAATTGGCTTTCTTT. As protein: CASSSGGGLQLAFF.

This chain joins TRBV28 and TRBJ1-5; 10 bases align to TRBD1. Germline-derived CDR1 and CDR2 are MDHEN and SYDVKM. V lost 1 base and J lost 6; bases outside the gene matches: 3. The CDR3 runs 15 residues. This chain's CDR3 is CASSLSDRGSQPQHF. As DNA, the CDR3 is TGTGCCAGCAGTTTATCGGACAGGGGGAGTCAGCCCCAGCATTTT. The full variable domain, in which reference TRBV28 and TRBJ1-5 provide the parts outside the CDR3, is DVKVTQSSRYLVKRTGEKVFLECVQDMDHENMFWYRQDPGLGLRLIYFSYDVKMKEKGDIPEGYSVSREKKERFSLILESASTNQTSMYLCASSLSDRGSQPQHFGDGTRLSIL.

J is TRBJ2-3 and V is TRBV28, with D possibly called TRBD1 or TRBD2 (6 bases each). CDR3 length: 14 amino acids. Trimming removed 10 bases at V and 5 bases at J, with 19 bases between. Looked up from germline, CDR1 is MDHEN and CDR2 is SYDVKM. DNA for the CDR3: TGTGCCACCCTCTTAACAGGGCGGGGAGATACGCAGTATTTT. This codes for CATLLTGRGDTQYF.

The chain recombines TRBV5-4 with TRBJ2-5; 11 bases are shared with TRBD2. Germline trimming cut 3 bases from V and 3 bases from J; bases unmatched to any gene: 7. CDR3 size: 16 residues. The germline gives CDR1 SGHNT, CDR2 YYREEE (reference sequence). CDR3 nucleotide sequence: TGTGCCAGCAGCTCATCCGGGACTAGCGGTAAAGAGACCCAGTACTTC. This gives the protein CASSSSGTSGKETQYF.

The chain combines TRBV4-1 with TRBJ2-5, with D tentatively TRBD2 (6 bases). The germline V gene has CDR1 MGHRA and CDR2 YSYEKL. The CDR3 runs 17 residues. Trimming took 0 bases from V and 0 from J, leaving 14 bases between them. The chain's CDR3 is CASSQDFGGWHQETQYF. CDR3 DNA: TGCGCCAGCAGCCAAGATTTCGGGGGATGGCACCAAGAGACCCAGTACTTC.

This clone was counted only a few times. The CDR3 nucleotides read TGTGCCAGCAGCTTTAGGGGCAGGACGAACACTGAAGCTTTCTTT. It yields the protein CASSFRGRTNTEAFF. This chain links TRBV5-6 with TRBJ1-1; D possibly corresponds to TRBD1 (5 bases). The CDR3 is 15 amino acids. V lost 2 bases to trimming and J lost 1 base, with 12 bases between them. CDR1 and CDR2 (germline): SGHDT, YYEEEE. The full variable domain, with the rest looked up from reference TRBV5-6 and TRBJ1-1, is DAGVTQSPTHLIKTRGQQVTLRCSPKSGHDTVSWYQQALGQGPQFIFQYYEEEERQRGNFPDRFSGHQFPNYSSELNVNALLLGDSALYLCASSFRGRTNTEAFFGQGTRLTVV.

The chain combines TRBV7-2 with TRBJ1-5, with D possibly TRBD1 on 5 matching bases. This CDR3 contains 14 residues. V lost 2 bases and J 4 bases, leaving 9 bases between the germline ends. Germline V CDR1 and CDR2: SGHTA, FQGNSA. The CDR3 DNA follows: TGTGCCAGCAGCTTATTTGCAGGGAATCAGCCCCAGCATTTT. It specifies CASSLFAGNQPQHF.

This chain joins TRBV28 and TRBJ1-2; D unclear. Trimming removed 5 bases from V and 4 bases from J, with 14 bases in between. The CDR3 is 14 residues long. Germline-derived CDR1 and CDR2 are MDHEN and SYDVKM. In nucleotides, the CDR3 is TGTGCCAGCAGTATTCTCGGGGAGCCCTATGGCTACACCTTC. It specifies CASSILGEPYGYTF.

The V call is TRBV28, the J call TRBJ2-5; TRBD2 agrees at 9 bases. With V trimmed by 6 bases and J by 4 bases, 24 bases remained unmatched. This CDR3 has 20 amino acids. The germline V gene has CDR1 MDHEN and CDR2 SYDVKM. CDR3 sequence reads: CASRAGTHVPLAGFRETQYF. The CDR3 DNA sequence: TGTGCCAGCAGGGCAGGGACTCACGTACCGCTAGCGGGATTCCGAGAGACCCAGTACTTC.

CDR3 nucleotides: TGTGCCTGGAGTGACAGTCTTTCCAGCAATCAGCCCCAGCATTTT. It encodes CAWSDSLSSNQPQHF. V gene TRBV30 combines with J gene TRBJ1-5, with D uncertain. CDR1 and CDR2 (germline): GTSNPN, SVGIG (reference sequence). This CDR3 has 15 amino acids. V was pared by 1 base and J by 1 base, with 11 bases between.

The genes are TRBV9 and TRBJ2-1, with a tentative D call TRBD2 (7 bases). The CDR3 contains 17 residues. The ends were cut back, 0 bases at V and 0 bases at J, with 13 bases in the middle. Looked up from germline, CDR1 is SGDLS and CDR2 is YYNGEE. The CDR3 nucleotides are TGTGCCAGCAGCGTAGCGGGGGGCCCTTTCTCCTACAATGAGCAGTTCTTC. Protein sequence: CASSVAGGPFSYNEQFF.

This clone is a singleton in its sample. The CDR3 DNA reads TGTGCCAGCAGCTTTTGGTTTCTGTCAGGTTGGGGTAGAAACATTCAGTACTTC. Translated, it gives CASSFWFLSGWGRNIQYF. The rearrangement joins TRBV5-6 to TRBJ2-4; D is undetermined. Germline V gives CDR1 SGHDT, CDR2 YYEEEE. Trimming shortened V by 2 bases and J by 6 bases, and 24 bases separated the two germline ends. The CDR3 extends over 18 amino acids.

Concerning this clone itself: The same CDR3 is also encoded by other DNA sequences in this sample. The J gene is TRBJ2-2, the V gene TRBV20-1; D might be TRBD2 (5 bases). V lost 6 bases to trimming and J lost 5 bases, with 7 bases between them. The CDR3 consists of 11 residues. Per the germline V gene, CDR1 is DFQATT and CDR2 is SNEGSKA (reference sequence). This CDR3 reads CSARRTGELFF. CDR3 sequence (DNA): TGCAGTGCACGGAGGACCGGGGAGCTGTTTTTT.